The 31 T cell receptor beta chains given below trace back to one sample, sequenced in a study of blood T cell repertoires in COVID-19. The method was immunoSEQ multiplex PCR; TCRdb's version includes in-frame clones alone and lacks a portion of them. The sample contains more than 350,000 clones, around nine tenths of which appear only once. Sequencing used PBMCs or T cells enriched from blood (not recorded which). The receptors derive from a woman aged 18-30 years who had been exposed to COVID-19.

The chain carries TRBV11-1 and TRBJ2-1; D unclear. V was shortened by 1 base and J by 7 bases, with 5 bases between the two germline ends. The CDR3 is made up of 12 amino acids. Per the germline V gene, CDR1 is SGHAT and CDR2 is FQDESV (reference sequence). This CDR3 reads CASSLVENEQFF. The CDR3 nucleotides are TGTGCCAGCAGCTTAGTAGAAAATGAGCAGTTCTTC.

In its sample, this clone was seen a few times. Other DNA sequences from this sample encode an identical CDR3 as well. The chain uses TRBV15 and TRBJ2-2; possibly TRBD1 for D (5 bases). Looked up from germline, CDR1 is LNHNV and CDR2 is YYDKDF (reference sequence). V dropped 5 bases and J dropped 4 bases, with 11 bases sitting between them. This CDR3 comprises 14 residues. Here the CDR3 reads CATSLGAGTGELFF. CDR3 DNA: TGTGCCACCAGCTTAGGGGCAGGCACCGGGGAGCTGTTTTTT. The entire variable domain, with the rest obtained from reference TRBV15 and TRBJ2-2, is as follows: DAMVIQNPRYQVTQFGKPVTLSCSQTLNHNVMYWYQQKSSQAPKLLFHYYDKDFNNEADTPDNFQSRRPNTSFCFLDIRSPGLGDTAMYLCATSLGAGTGELFFGEGSRLTVL.

This chain joins TRBV29-1 and TRBJ2-1, with 9 bases fitting TRBD1. Germline V gene lookup returns CDR1 SQVTM and CDR2 ANQGSEA. V lost 7 bases, J lost 10 bases, and 2 bases stayed unmatched. The CDR3 length is 10 residues. In DNA, the CDR3 is TGCAGCGGGGGACAGGGAGAGCAGTTCTTC. This codes for CSGGQGEQFF.

This rearrangement joins TRBV5-4 to TRBJ1-3; tentative D call: TRBD1 (5 bases). The CDR3 loop spans 17 amino acids. The V and J ends lost 0 bases and 1 base respectively, with 14 bases between them. Germline V gene sequence: CDR1 SGHNT, CDR2 YYREEE (reference sequence). DNA for the CDR3: TGTGCCAGCAGCTTGGCGGGCAGGGAAGTATCTGGAAACACCATATATTTT. Protein product: CASSLAGREVSGNTIYF.

The rearrangement uses TRBV7-9 and TRBJ2-4; TRBD1 matches at 9 bases. The V and J ends lost 3 bases and 1 base, in that order; junction bases with no gene match: 4. CDR1 and CDR2 from the germline V gene are SEHNR and FQNEAQ (reference sequence). The CDR3 runs 16 residues. This chain's CDR3 is CASSFRDREAKNIQYF. In nucleotides, the CDR3 is TGTGCCAGCAGCTTCCGGGACAGGGAGGCCAAAAACATTCAGTACTTC.

The chain links TRBV27 to TRBJ2-2, with D unresolved. The CDR3 is 14 amino acids. The germline V gene encodes CDR1 MNHEY and CDR2 SMNVEV (reference sequence). Trimming stripped 2 bases from V and 7 bases from J, with 11 bases between. The CDR3 here is CASSLDQVGGELFF. CDR3 sequence (DNA): TGTGCCAGCAGTTTAGACCAGGTTGGCGGGGAGCTGTTTTTT.

V is TRBV2 and J is TRBJ2-3; 7 nucleotides line up with TRBD2. Germline V gene sequence: CDR1 SNHLY, CDR2 FYNNEI. The CDR3 spans 16 residues. Trimming removed 6 bases from V and 0 bases from J; junction bases left unmatched: 9. The CDR3 bases are TGTGCCAGCAGGCTAGCGGAGCTAACTAGCACAGATACGCAGTATTTT. Translation gives CASRLAELTSTDTQYF.

The genes are TRBV28 and TRBJ1-6; D remains ambiguous. CDR3 size: 12 residues. The V end lost 9 bases, the J end lost 7 bases, and 10 bases lay between the germline ends. Germline CDR1 and CDR2: MDHEN and SYDVKM. CDR3: CASTTQNSPLHF. The CDR3 region has the DNA TGTGCCAGTACCACCCAGAATTCACCCCTCCACTTT. Full variable domain (rest looked up from reference TRBV28 and TRBJ1-6): DVKVTQSSRYLVKRTGEKVFLECVQDMDHENMFWYRQDPGLGLRLIYFSYDVKMKEKGDIPEGYSVSREKKERFSLILESASTNQTSMYLCASTTQNSPLHFGNGTRLTVT.

With respect to this clone: This same CDR3 is encoded by further DNA sequences in the sample. The CDR3 coding sequence is TGCGCCAGCAGCTCGGGACAGCTTTCGGGAAACACCATATATTTT. As protein: CASSSGQLSGNTIYF. The genes are TRBV5-1 and TRBJ1-3; 7 bases are shared with TRBD1. The germline V gene has CDR1 SGHRS and CDR2 YFSETQ. This CDR3 is built from 15 residues. Unmatched junction bases numbered 7, after V lost 3 bases and J lost 4 bases.

This sequence joins TRBV10-2 and TRBJ2-1; D remains ambiguous. V was cut by 0 bases and J by 0 bases, with 12 bases left in between. The germline CDR1 and CDR2 sequences are WSHSY and SAAADI. The CDR3 runs 17 residues. This CDR3 reads CASSESHYSSSYNEQFF. In nucleotides, the CDR3 is TGCGCCAGCAGTGAGTCCCACTACTCGAGCTCCTACAATGAGCAGTTCTTC.

The chain recombines TRBV3-1 (or the pseudogene TRBV3-2) with TRBJ2-1, with 8 nucleotides matching TRBD2. V was clipped by 4 bases and J by 0 bases; unmatched bases: 2. From germline, CDR1 is LGHDT and CDR2 YNNKEL (reference sequence). The CDR3 spans 15 residues. The chain's CDR3 is CASSPGLASYNEQFF. The CDR3 DNA follows: TGTGCCAGCAGCCCCGGACTAGCCTCCTACAATGAGCAGTTCTTC.

V usage is TRBV6-6 and J usage is TRBJ1-2; maybe TRBD1 (5 bases). Trimming left V 4 bases short and J 4 bases short, with 13 bases between. The V gene's germline CDR1 is MNHNY and CDR2 SVGAGI (reference sequence). The CDR3 length is 14 residues. DNA of the CDR3: TGTGCCAGCAGTTCCATTGGGACTCTCTATGGCTACACCTTC. It codes for CASSSIGTLYGYTF.

The rearrangement links TRBV18 to TRBJ2-3; 10 positions match TRBD1. Germline V CDR1 and CDR2: KGHSH, LQKENI. V trimming: 5 bases; J trimming: 3 bases; junction bases outside the gene matches: 8. The CDR3 has 16 amino acids. The CDR3 sequence: CASSKRQGARTDTQYF. CDR3 bases: TGTGCCAGCTCAAAACGACAGGGGGCAAGGACAGATACGCAGTATTTT.

This chain uses TRBV7-2 with TRBJ2-7, with D possibly matching TRBD2 (5 bases). Trimming left V 3 bases short and J 7 bases short, with 10 bases between. Looked up from germline, CDR1 is SGHTA and CDR2 is FQGNSA. This CDR3 has 12 residues. CDR3 sequence (DNA): TGTGCCAGCAGCTTCCGGACTGGGGAGCAGTACTTC. It yields the protein CASSFRTGEQYF.

V usage is TRBV11-2 and J usage is TRBJ1-3, with 9 bases that match TRBD1. Germline V gives CDR1 SGHAT, CDR2 FQNNGV. Trimming at V came to 3 bases and at J to 2 bases, leaving 8 bases not matched to a gene. The CDR3 spans 17 residues. CDR3 bases: TGTGCCAGCAGCTTGAGAGACAGGGACAGGGCTGGAAACACCATATATTTT. As protein: CASSLRDRDRAGNTIYF. Together with reference TRBV11-2 and TRBJ1-3, the CDR3 gives the full variable domain: EAGVAQSPRYKIIEKRQSVAFWCNPISGHATLYWYQQILGQGPKLLIQFQNNGVVDDSQLPKDRFSAERLKGVDSTLKIQPAKLEDSAVYLCASSLRDRDRAGNTIYFGEGSWLTVV.

V usage is TRBV18 and J usage is TRBJ1-2, with D uncertain. The V gene's germline CDR1 is KGHSH and CDR2 LQKENI. V was trimmed by 0 bases and J by 3 bases, leaving 5 bases between them. CDR3 length: 13 residues. The CDR3 bases are TGTGCCAGCTCACCACCGCGGGACTATGGCTACACCTTC. Its protein is CASSPPRDYGYTF.

This sequence joins TRBV15 and TRBJ2-1; the match to TRBD1 covers 8 bases. Trimming at V came to 2 bases and at J to 5 bases, leaving 5 bases not matched to a gene. From germline, CDR1 is LNHNV and CDR2 YYDKDF (reference sequence). This CDR3 comprises 15 residues. The CDR3 region is CATSRSGQGHNEQFF. The CDR3 nucleotides are TGTGCCACCAGCAGATCCGGACAGGGCCACAATGAGCAGTTCTTC.

The V call is TRBV6-5, the J call TRBJ2-5; a weak D match, TRBD2 (5 bases). V was shortened by 5 bases and J by 5 bases, with 18 bases between the two germline ends. The CDR3 consists of 15 residues. CDR1 is MNHEY, CDR2 SVGAGI, per germline. Here the CDR3 DNA reads TGTGCCAGCAGTAAACTAGACTACCGGCGGGAGACCCAGTACTTC. Translated: CASSKLDYRRETQYF.

The chain is built from TRBV28 and TRBJ1-5, with 11 bases aligning to TRBD1. The germline gives CDR1 MDHEN, CDR2 SYDVKM. The CDR3 runs 15 residues. J gave up 4 bases and V 4 bases, and 3 bases lay outside the gene matches. The CDR3 DNA is TGTGCCAGCAGTTGGACAGGGGGCCTTAATCAGCCCCAGCATTTT. Translating it yields CASSWTGGLNQPQHF. The full variable domain, rest sourced from reference TRBV28 and TRBJ1-5, is DVKVTQSSRYLVKRTGEKVFLECVQDMDHENMFWYRQDPGLGLRLIYFSYDVKMKEKGDIPEGYSVSREKKERFSLILESASTNQTSMYLCASSWTGGLNQPQHFGDGTRLSIL.

Note on this clone: The junction departs from germline at one end; a sequencing error may be responsible. V and J are TRBV7-7 and TRBJ2-3, with TRBD2 matching 10 bases. The CDR3 sequence is 15 residues long. Germline assignment: CDR1 SSHAT and CDR2 FNYEAQ (reference sequence). The CDR3 is CASSPGTSDSDTQYF. CDR3 DNA sequence: TGTGCTAGCAGCCCCGGGACTAGCGACTCAGATACGCAGTATTTT.

The V call is TRBV6-5, the J call TRBJ1-2; TRBD1 matches 11 bases. This CDR3 is 15 amino acids long. CDR1 is MNHEY, CDR2 SVGAGI, per germline. Trimming at V came to 6 bases and at J to 6 bases, leaving 9 bases not matched to a gene. CDR3: CASSLGTGGSHGYTF. In nucleotides, the CDR3 is TGTGCCAGCAGCCTTGGGACAGGGGGGTCCCATGGCTACACCTTC.

The gene calls are TRBV30 and TRBJ2-1, with 7 positions matching TRBD2. The junction had 8 bases not matched to a gene; V was cut back by 0 bases and J by 9 bases. The CDR3 spans 14 residues. Germline values: CDR1 GTSNPN, CDR2 SVGIG (reference sequence). CDR3 protein: CAWSVGLVESEQFF. CDR3 nucleotide sequence: TGTGCCTGGAGTGTAGGACTAGTAGAGAGTGAGCAGTTCTTC.

The V gene is TRBV5-4, the J gene TRBJ2-2; possible D gene TRBD2, 6 bases. Germline V gene lookup returns CDR1 SGHNT and CDR2 YYREEE (reference sequence). Trimming removed 0 bases at V and 4 bases at J, with 10 bases between. The CDR3 is 15 amino acids. The CDR3 reads CASSLEEGSTGELFF. The CDR3 DNA reads as TGTGCCAGCAGCTTGGAGGAGGGGTCCACCGGGGAGCTGTTTTTT.

The chain employs TRBV28 and TRBJ1-3, with unresolved D. Trimming left V 4 bases short and J 0 bases short, with 13 bases between. Germline loops: CDR1 MDHEN, CDR2 SYDVKM. The CDR3 is 16 residues long. The CDR3 protein is CASSSAISGSGNTIYF. CDR3 bases: TGTGCCAGCAGTTCGGCTATTTCGGGCTCTGGAAACACCATATATTTT.

The chain joins TRBV7-3 to TRBJ2-2, with D perhaps matching TRBD2 (5 bases). The V end lost 4 bases, the J end lost 4 bases, and 22 bases lay between the germline ends. The CDR3 has 18 residues. Germline V gives CDR1 SGHTA, CDR2 FQGTGA. The CDR3 sequence is CASSSYDGIPDFTGELFF. CDR3 in DNA: TGTGCCAGCAGCTCCTACGACGGGATTCCAGATTTCACCGGGGAGCTGTTTTTT.

This chain joins TRBV27 and TRBJ2-2, with D possibly being TRBD2 (6 bases). V dropped 5 bases and J dropped 3 bases, with 19 bases sitting between them. The CDR3 sequence is 17 residues long. From germline, CDR1 is MNHEY and CDR2 SMNVEV (reference sequence). CDR3: CASSHSIRLVDTGELFF. In DNA, the CDR3 is TGTGCCAGCAGTCACTCCATCAGACTAGTAGACACCGGGGAGCTGTTTTTT.

This clone came up a few times. The V gene is TRBV24-1, the J gene TRBJ2-3; D is uncertain. The length of the CDR3 is 13 residues. V shed 5 bases and J shed 2 bases, with 7 bases lying between them. The V gene's germline CDR1 is KGHDR and CDR2 SFDVKD. As DNA, the CDR3 is TGTGCCACCAGTGCCCAGAACACAGATACGCAGTATTTT. Its protein is CATSAQNTDTQYF.

The V call is TRBV29-1, the J call TRBJ1-2; 8 nucleotides agree with TRBD1. The V gene's germline CDR1 is SQVTM and CDR2 ANQGSEA. V was clipped by 1 base and J by 5 bases; unmatched bases: 9. The CDR3 extends over 15 amino acids. CDR3 amino acids: CSVEVMGGDRYGYTF. The DNA for the CDR3 is TGCAGCGTTGAAGTAATGGGGGGGGACAGGTATGGCTACACCTTC.

The chain links TRBV24-1 to TRBJ2-2, with D possibly matching TRBD1 (5 bases). The CDR3 is 15 amino acids. The ends were cut back, 0 bases at V and 4 bases at J, with 8 bases in the middle. Germline CDR1 is KGHDR and CDR2 is SFDVKD. DNA of the CDR3: TGTGCCACCAGTGATTTGGGGGCGGCCACCGGGGAGCTGTTTTTT. It specifies CATSDLGAATGELFF.

V gene TRBV4-1 combines with J gene TRBJ2-7; 7 positions agree with TRBD2. V dropped 0 bases and J dropped 4; count of bases not matched to a gene: 12. CDR1 is MGHRA, CDR2 YSYEKL, per germline. The CDR3 is made up of 17 amino acids. CDR3 loop: CASSQDYPPRGGYEQYF. The CDR3 DNA reads TGCGCCAGCAGCCAAGATTACCCCCCTAGGGGAGGGTACGAGCAGTACTTC.

The chain couples TRBV7-8 to TRBJ1-5, with 8 nucleotides matching TRBD1. Trimming took 8 bases from V and 6 from J; bases not matched to a gene: 6. Germline V gene data show CDR1 as SGHVS and CDR2 as FQNEAQ. There are 13 residues in the CDR3. CDR3 bases: TGTGCCAGCGCCGACAGGGGCGGTCAGCCCCAGCATTTT. Protein: CASADRGGQPQHF.